This T cell receptor beta chain was recovered during a study of early T cells in non-severe SARS-CoV-2 infection. This clonotype was counted ten times or more. TCRdb reanalysed the 5' RACE reads using MiXCR and keeps one entry per CDR3 protein. The data show 42,000 or so distinct CDR3 sequences, around 10% seen once. There are 12 residues in the CDR3. CDR1 is LGHNT and CDR2 is FRNRAP in the germline V gene. V shed 6 bases, J shed 4 bases, and the junction held 3 bases outside the gene matches. The chain has TRBV12-5 and TRBJ2-7; 7 positions match TRBD1. The source is an adult who was a healthcare worker with PCR-confirmed SARS-CoV-2 infection or an uninfected control (not recorded which). The sequenced material came from whole blood. The CDR3 here is CASGDRKYEQYF. Written as DNA, the CDR3 is TGTGCTAGTGGGGACAGGAAGTACGAGCAGTACTTC.